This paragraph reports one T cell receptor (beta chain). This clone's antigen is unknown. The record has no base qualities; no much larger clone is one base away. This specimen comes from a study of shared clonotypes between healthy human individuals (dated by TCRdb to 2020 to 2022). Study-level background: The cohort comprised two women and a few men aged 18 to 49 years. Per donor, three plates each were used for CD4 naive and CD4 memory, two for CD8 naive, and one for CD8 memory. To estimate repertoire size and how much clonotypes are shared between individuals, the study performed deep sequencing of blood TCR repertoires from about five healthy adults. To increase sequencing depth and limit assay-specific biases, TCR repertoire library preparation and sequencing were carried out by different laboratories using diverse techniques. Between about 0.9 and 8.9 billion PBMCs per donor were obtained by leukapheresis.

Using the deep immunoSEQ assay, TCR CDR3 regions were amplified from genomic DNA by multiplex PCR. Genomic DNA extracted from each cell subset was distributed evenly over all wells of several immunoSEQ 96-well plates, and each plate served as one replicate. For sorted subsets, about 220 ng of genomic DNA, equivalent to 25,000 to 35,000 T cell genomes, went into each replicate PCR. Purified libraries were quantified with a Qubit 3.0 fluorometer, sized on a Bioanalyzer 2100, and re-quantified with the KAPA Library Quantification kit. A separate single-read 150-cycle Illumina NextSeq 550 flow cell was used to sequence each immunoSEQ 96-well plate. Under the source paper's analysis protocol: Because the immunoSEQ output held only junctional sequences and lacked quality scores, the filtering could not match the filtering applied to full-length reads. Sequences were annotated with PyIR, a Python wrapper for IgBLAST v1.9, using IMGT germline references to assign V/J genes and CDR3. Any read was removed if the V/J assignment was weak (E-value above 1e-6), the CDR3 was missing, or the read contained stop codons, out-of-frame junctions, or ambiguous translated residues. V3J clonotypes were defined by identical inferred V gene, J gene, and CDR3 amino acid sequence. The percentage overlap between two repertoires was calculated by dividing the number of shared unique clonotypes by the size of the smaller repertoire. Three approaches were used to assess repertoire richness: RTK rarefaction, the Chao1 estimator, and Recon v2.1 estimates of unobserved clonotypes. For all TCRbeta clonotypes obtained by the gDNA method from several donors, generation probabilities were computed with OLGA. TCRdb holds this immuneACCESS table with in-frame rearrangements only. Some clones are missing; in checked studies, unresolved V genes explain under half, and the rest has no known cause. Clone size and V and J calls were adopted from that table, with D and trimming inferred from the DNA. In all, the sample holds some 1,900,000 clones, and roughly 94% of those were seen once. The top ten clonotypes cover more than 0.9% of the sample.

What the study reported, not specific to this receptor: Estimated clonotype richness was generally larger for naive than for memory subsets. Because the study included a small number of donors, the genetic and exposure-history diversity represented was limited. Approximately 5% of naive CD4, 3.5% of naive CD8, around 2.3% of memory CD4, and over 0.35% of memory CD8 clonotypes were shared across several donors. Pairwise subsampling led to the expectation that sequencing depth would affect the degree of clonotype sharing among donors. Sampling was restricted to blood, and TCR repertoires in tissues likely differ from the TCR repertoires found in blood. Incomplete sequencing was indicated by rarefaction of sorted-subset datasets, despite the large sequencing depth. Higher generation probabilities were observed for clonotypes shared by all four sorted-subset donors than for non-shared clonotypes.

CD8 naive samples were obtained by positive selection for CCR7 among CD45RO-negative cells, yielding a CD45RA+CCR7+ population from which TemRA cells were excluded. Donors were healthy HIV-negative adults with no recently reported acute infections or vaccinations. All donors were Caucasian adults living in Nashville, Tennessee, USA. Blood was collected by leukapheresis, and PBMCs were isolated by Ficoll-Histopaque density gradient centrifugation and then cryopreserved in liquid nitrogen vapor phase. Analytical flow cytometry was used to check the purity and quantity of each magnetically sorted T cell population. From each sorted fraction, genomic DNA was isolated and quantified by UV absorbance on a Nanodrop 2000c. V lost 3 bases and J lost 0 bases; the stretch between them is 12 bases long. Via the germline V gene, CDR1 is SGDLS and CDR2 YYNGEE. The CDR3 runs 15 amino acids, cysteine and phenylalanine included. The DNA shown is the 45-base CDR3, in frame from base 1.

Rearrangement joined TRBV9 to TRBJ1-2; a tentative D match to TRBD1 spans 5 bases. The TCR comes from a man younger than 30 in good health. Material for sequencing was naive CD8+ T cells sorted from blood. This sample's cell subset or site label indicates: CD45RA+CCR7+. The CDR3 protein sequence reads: CASSDDSRANYGYTF. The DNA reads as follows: TGTGCCAGCAGCGACGACAGTCGCGCTAACTATGGCTACACCTTC.